This T cell receptor (beta chain) was sequenced for a study of cytomegalovirus exposure and HLA in healthy donors. Healthy bone marrow donors made up the donor group. Study results and limitations: According to reports, the classifier identified cytomegalovirus status with high specificity and sensitivity. Highly shared variants forming one cluster were likely a sequencing artifact.

Comment on this clone: The antigen remains unidentified.

Primers included in the PCR were 60 Vbeta and 13 Jbeta primers. Measured with immunoSEQ multiplex PCR; TCRdb has only the in-frame clones, and not every one. Its table records 200,000 or so clones. The sequenced sample was PBMCs. The source of this sequence is a boy aged 5 to 17 in good health and CMV-seronegative.

The CDR3 loop reads CASSQDKRGGYTF. The CDR3 bases are TGCGCCAGCAGCCAAGATAAAAGGGGTGGCTACACCTTC. V is TRBV4-1 and J is TRBJ1-2; perhaps TRBD1 as D (5 bases). Germline V lookup: CDR1 MGHRA, CDR2 YSYEKL. V lost 0 bases, J lost 7 bases, and 9 bases lay in between. The CDR3 has 13 amino acids.